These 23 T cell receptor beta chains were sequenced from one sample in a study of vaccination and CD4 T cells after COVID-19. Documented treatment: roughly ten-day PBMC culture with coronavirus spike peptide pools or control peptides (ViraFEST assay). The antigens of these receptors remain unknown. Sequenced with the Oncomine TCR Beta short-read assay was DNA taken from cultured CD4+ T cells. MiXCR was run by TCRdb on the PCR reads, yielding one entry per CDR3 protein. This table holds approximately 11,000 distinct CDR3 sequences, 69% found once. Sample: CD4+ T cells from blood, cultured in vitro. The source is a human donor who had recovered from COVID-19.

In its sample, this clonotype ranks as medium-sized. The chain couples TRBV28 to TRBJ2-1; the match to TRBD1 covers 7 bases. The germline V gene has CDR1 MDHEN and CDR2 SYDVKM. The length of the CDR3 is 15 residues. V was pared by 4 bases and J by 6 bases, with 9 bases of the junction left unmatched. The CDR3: CASSSAGTALNEQFF. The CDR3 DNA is TGTGCCAGCAGTTCGGCCGGGACAGCCCTCAATGAGCAGTTCTTC.

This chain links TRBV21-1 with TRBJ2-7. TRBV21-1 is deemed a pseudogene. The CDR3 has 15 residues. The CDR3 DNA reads TGTGCCAGCAGCAAAAGAGAAGGGTGCGTCTACGAGCAGTACTTC. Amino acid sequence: CASSKREGCVYEQYF.

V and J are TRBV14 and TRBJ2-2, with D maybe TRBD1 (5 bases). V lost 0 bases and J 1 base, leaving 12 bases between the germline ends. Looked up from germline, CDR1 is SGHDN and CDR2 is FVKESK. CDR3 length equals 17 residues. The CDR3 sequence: CASSQEFSRVNTGELFF. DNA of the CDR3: TGTGCCAGCAGCCAAGAGTTCTCCAGGGTGAACACCGGGGAGCTGTTTTTT.

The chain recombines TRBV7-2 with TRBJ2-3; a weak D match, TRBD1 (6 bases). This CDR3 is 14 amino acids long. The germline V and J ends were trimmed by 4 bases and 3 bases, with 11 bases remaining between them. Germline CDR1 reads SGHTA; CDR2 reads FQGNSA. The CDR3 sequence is CASSYKTGTDTQYF. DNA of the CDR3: TGTGCCAGCAGCTACAAGACAGGAACAGATACGCAGTATTTT.

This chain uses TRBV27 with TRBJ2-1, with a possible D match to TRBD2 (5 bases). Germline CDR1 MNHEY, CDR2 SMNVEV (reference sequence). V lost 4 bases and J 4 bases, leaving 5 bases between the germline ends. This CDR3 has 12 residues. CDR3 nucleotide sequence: TGTGCCAGCAGTTCGGGGTACAATGAGCAGTTCTTC. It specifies CASSSGYNEQFF.

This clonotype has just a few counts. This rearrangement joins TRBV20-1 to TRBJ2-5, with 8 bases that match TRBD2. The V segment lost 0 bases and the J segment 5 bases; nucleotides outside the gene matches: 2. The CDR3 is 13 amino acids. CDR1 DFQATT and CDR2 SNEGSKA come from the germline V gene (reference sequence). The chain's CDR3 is CSARDPGGETQYF. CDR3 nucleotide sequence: TGCAGTGCTAGAGATCCGGGGGGGGAGACCCAGTACTTC.

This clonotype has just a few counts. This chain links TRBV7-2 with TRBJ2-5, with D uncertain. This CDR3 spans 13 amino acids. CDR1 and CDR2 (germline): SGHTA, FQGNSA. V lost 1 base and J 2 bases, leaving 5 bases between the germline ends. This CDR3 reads CASSLGLQETQYF. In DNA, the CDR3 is TGTGCCAGCAGCTTAGGACTTCAAGAGACCCAGTACTTC.

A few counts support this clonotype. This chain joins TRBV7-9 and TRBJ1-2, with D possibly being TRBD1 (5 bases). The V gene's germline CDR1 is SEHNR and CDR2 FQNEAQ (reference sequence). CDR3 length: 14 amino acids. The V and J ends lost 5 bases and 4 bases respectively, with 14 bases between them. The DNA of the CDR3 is TGTGCCAGCAGCCCATTACGGGACGTCTATGGCTACACCTTC. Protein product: CASSPLRDVYGYTF.

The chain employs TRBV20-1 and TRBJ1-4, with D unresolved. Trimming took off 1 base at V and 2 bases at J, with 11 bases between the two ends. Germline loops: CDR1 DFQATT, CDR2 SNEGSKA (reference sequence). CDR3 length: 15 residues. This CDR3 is CSARGSGSTNEKLFF. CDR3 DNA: TGCAGTGCTAGAGGGTCCGGGAGCACTAATGAAAAACTGTTTTTT.

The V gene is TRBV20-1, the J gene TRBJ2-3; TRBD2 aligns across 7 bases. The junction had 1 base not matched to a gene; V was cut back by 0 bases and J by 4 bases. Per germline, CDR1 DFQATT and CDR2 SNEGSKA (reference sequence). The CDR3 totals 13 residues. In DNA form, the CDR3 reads TGCAGTGCTAGAGATGCGGGAGCAGATACGCAGTATTTT. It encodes CSARDAGADTQYF.

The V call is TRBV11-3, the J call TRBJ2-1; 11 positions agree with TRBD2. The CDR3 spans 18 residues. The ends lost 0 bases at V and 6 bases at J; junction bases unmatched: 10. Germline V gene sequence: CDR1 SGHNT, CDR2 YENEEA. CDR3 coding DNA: TGTGCCAGCAGCTTAGAGGGTAGCGGGAGGGTTTTACTCAATGAGCAGTTCTTC. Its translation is CASSLEGSGRVLLNEQFF.

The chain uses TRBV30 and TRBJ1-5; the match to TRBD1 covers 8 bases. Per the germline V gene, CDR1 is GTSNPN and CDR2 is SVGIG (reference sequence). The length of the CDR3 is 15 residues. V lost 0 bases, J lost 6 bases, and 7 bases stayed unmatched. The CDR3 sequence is CAWSVRGRGLQPQHF. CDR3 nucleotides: TGTGCCTGGAGTGTACGGGGCAGGGGGCTTCAGCCCCAGCATTTT.

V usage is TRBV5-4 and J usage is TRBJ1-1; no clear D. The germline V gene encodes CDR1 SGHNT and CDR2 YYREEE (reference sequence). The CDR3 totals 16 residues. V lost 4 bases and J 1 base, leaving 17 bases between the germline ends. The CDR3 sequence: CASSLGLRTANTEAFF. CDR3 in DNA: TGTGCCAGCAGCCTAGGGCTCAGGACGGCGAACACTGAAGCTTTCTTT.

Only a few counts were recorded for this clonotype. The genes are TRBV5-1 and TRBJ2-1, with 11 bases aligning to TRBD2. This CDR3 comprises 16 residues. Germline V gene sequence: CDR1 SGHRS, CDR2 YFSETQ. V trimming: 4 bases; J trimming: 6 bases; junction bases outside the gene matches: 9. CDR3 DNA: TGCGCCAGCAGCGGGTGGGGGACTAGCGGATCCAATGAGCAGTTCTTC. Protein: CASSGWGTSGSNEQFF.

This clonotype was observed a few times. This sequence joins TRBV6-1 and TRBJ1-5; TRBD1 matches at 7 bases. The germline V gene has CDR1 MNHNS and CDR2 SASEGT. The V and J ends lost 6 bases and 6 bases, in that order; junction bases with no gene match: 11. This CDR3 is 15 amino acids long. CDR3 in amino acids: CASSRGTDRGQPQHF. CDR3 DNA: TGTGCCAGCAGCCGAGGGACAGACCGGGGTCAGCCCCAGCATTTT.

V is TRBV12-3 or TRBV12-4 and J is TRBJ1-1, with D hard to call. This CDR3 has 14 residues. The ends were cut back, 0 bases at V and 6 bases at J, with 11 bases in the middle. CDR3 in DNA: TGTGCCAGCAGTTTAGCGCTAATACCTCCTGAAGCTTTCTTT. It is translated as CASSLALIPPEAFF.

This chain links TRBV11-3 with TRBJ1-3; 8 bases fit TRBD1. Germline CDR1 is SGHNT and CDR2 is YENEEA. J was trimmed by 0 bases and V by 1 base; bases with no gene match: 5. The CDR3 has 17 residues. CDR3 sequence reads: CASSLADRVFSGNTIYF. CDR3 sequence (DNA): TGTGCCAGCAGCTTAGCGGACAGGGTCTTCTCTGGAAACACCATATATTTT.

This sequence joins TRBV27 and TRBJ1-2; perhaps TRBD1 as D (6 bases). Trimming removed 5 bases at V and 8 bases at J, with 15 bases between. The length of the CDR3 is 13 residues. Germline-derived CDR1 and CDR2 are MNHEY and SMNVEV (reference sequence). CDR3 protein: CASSLRGAQGYTF. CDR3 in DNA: TGTGCCAGCAGTCTGCGGGGGGCGCAGGGCTACACCTTC.

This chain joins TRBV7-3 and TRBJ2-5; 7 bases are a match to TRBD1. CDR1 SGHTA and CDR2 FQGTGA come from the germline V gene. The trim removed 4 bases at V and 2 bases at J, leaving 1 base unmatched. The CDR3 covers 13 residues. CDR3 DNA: TGTGCCAGCAGCTGGACAGGTCAAGAGACCCAGTACTTC. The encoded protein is CASSWTGQETQYF.

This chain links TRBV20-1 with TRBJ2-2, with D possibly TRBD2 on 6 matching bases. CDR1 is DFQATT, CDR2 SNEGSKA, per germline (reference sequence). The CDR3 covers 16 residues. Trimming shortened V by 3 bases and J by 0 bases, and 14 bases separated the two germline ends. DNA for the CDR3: TGCAGTGCTAGCGGGTTAGCGGCGACGAACACCGGGGAGCTGTTTTTT. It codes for CSASGLAATNTGELFF.

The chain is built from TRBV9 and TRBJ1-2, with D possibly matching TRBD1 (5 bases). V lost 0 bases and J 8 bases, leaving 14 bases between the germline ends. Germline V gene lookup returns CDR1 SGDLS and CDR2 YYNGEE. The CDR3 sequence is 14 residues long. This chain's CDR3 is CASSVGGSSYGYTF. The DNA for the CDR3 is TGTGCCAGCAGCGTAGGGGGGAGCTCGTACGGCTACACCTTC.

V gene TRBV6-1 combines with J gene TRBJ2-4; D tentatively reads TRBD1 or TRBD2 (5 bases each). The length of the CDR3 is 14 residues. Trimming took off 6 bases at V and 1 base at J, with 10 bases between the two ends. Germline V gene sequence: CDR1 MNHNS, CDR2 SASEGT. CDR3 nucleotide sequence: TGTGCCAGCAGCCGAGAGGGGGCCAAAAACATTCAGTACTTC. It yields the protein CASSREGAKNIQYF.

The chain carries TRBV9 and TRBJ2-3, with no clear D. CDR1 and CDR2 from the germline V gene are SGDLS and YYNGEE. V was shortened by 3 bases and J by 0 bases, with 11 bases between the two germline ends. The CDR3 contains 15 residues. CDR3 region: CASSAGSSSTDTQYF. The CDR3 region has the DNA TGTGCCAGCAGCGCGGGTTCTTCTAGCACAGATACGCAGTATTTT.